This T cell receptor (beta chain) emerged from a study of T-cell reconstitution after alpha-beta-depleted transplantation in children. General observations from the study: At day 60, the high TCRbeta diversity found in some patients originated from recipient T cells and thymic progenitors that had survived. The main origin of T-cell counts and diversity one year after transplant was newly produced T cells. In patients about two months after transplant, alpha-beta T cells reportedly arose from several hundred expanded graft clones.

This clonotype was observed a handful of times. Its antigen remains unidentified. Germline-derived CDR1 and CDR2 are MNHEY and SMNVEV (reference sequence). The J segment lost 0 bases and the V segment lost 9 bases, leaving 1 base of the junction unmatched. This CDR3 has 12 residues. Molecular barcoding with unique molecular identifiers was used for the TCRbeta library. TCRdb called the PCR reads again in MiXCR, with one record for every CDR3 protein. The sample lists about 15,000 distinct CDR3 sequences; over 10% were seen once. The material was PBMCs, mostly from graft donor cells, obtained 180 days after TCRalphabeta/CD19-depleted stem cell transplant. V is TRBV27 and J is TRBJ2-7, with 8 bases matching TRBD1. The sequence was collected from a boy younger than two who had a stem cell transplant for Wiskott-Aldrich syndrome, so the T cells may come from the graft donor. The CDR3 DNA sequence: TGTGCCAGTACAGGGGGCTCCTACGAGCAGTACTTC. It codes for CASTGGSYEQYF.